The rows below give T cell receptor beta chains drawn from one sample of a study of T cells in Graves' hyperthyroidism and ophthalmopathy. A single record per CDR3 protein comes from TCRdb applying MiXCR to the multiplex PCR reads. The repertoire holds over 700,000 distinct CDR3 sequences, over 35% seen once, with roughly 8.3% in the top ten. The sequenced material came from blood. The receptor source for this set is a man aged 18-30 years with Graves' hyperthyroidism. The CDR3 runs from the conserved cysteine through the conserved F or W. Each record gives: D gene, J gene, V gene, clone size, CDR3 protein, CDR3 DNA. The D gene is left open where the match is weak. The size field is filled for only some rows; it gives once, few, many or a size class.

D: TRBD2
J: TRBJ2-7
V: TRBV29-1
size: -
CDR3: CSVELAGGEQYF
DNA: TGCAGCGTTGAACTAGCGGGAGGCGAGCAGTACTTC

D: -
J: TRBJ1-2
V: TRBV29-1
size: many
CDR3: CSFETTGDYGYTF
DNA: TGCAGCTTTGAAACCACAGGAGACTATGGCTACACCTTC

D: -
J: TRBJ1-1
V: TRBV6-6
size: few
CDR3: CASKTALLTEAFF
DNA: TGTGCCAGCAAAACAGCCCTCTTAACTGAAGCTTTCTTT

D: -
J: TRBJ1-5
V: TRBV12-3/TRBV12-4
size: -
CDR3: CASSTDISNQPQHF
DNA: TGTGCCAGCAGTACTGATATTAGCAATCAGCCCCAGCATTTT

D: TRBD1
J: TRBJ1-6
V: TRBV6-6
size: few
CDR3: CASRETGYDSPLHF
DNA: TGTGCCAGCAGGGAGACAGGGTATGATTCACCCCTCCACTTT

D: -
J: TRBJ1-2
V: TRBV5-5
size: few
CDR3: CASSGGGSNYGYTF
DNA: TGTGCCAGCAGCGGGGGGGGGTCTAACTATGGCTACACCTTC

D: TRBD1
J: TRBJ2-5
V: TRBV5-1
size: few
CDR3: CASWTGGKETQYF
DNA: TGCGCCAGCTGGACAGGGGGCAAAGAGACCCAGTACTTC

D: -
J: TRBJ2-7
V: TRBV5-1
size: once
CDR3: CASSLALSLEQYF
DNA: TGCGCCAGCAGCTTGGCTCTATCTCTCGAGCAGTACTTC

D: -
J: TRBJ2-7
V: TRBV7-2
size: many
CDR3: CASSSTSTYEQYF
DNA: TGTGCCAGCAGCTCAACTAGCACCTACGAGCAGTACTTC

D: TRBD1
J: TRBJ2-5
V: TRBV7-9
size: -
CDR3: CASSLGTVIQETQYF
DNA: TGTGCCAGCAGCTTGGGGACAGTGATCCAAGAGACCCAGTACTTC

D: -
J: TRBJ2-5
V: TRBV15
size: many
CDR3: CATSRDYSQETQYF
DNA: TGTGCCACCAGCAGAGACTACAGCCAAGAGACCCAGTACTTC

D: -
J: TRBJ1-5
V: TRBV12-3/TRBV12-4
size: -
CDR3: CASHEQPQHF
DNA: TGTGCCAGCCACGAACAGCCCCAGCATTTT

D: TRBD1
J: TRBJ1-5
V: TRBV24-1
size: many
CDR3: CATSSGGTSQPQHF
DNA: TGTGCCACCAGTTCAGGGGGTACCTCCCAGCCCCAGCATTTT

D: -
J: TRBJ1-6
V: TRBV14
size: -
CDR3: CASSQIRESFGGSPLHF
DNA: TGTGCCAGCAGCCAGATCCGGGAGAGCTTCGGAGGTTCACCCCTCCACTTT

D: TRBD1
J: TRBJ2-7
V: TRBV7-8
size: -
CDR3: CASSFGTGPYEQYF
DNA: TGTGCCAGCAGTTTCGGGACAGGGCCCTACGAGCAGTACTTC

D: TRBD2
J: TRBJ2-5
V: TRBV7-7
size: -
CDR3: CASSLGGTSFRETQYF
DNA: TGTGCTAGCAGCTTAGGGGGGACTAGCTTTCGGGAGACCCAGTACTTC

D: TRBD1
J: TRBJ1-6
V: TRBV7-3
size: many
CDR3: CASSLAGGHNSPLHF
DNA: TGTGCCAGCAGCTTGGCAGGGGGACATAATTCACCCCTCCACTTT

D: -
J: TRBJ2-2
V: TRBV10-3
size: -
CDR3: CAIPTSRNTGELFF
DNA: TGTGCCATCCCGACTAGTAGGAACACCGGGGAGCTGTTTTTT

D: -
J: TRBJ2-5
V: TRBV5-4
size: few
CDR3: CASSLAGARETQYF
DNA: TGTGCCAGCAGCTTGGCGGGGGCCCGGGAGACCCAGTACTTC

D: -
J: TRBJ1-6
V: TRBV7-2
size: once
CDR3: CASIAQAFISYNSPLHF
DNA: TGTGCCAGCATAGCACAGGCATTTATATCCTATAATTCACCCCTCCACTTT

D: -
J: TRBJ1-1
V: TRBV6-1
size: many
CDR3: CASSERQANTEAFF
DNA: TGTGCCAGCAGTGAGCGGCAGGCGAACACTGAAGCTTTCTTT

D: -
J: TRBJ1-5
V: TRBV10-3
size: many
CDR3: CAISESWPEGNQPQHF
DNA: TGTGCCATCAGTGAGTCATGGCCAGAAGGGAATCAGCCCCAGCATTTT

D: -
J: TRBJ1-6
V: TRBV6-5
size: many
CDR3: CASSSRRSNSPLHF
DNA: TGTGCCAGCAGTTCCCGTCGATCCAATTCACCCCTCCACTTT

D: -
J: TRBJ1-5
V: TRBV6-6
size: -
CDR3: CASRATSGQPQHF
DNA: TGTGCTAGCCGGGCTACCTCCGGGCAGCCCCAGCATTTT

D: -
J: TRBJ2-7
V: TRBV14
size: -
CDR3: CASSLVGTPAYGQYF
DNA: TGTGCCAGCAGCTTAGTCGGGACCCCTGCCTACGGGCAGTACTTC

D: TRBD1
J: TRBJ1-6
V: TRBV27
size: -
CDR3: CASSTEGGNSPLHF
DNA: TGTGCCAGCAGTACCGAAGGGGGCAATTCACCCCTCCACTTT

D: TRBD1
J: TRBJ1-1
V: TRBV6-5
size: -
CDR3: CASSYPTGRAFF
DNA: TGTGCCAGCAGTTACCCGACAGGGAGAGCTTTCTTT

D: -
J: TRBJ1-5
V: TRBV4-3
size: few
CDR3: CASSQVGQQPQHF
DNA: TGCGCCAGCAGCCAGGTGGGGCAGCAGCCCCAGCATTTT

D: -
J: TRBJ1-6
V: TRBV7-6
size: -
CDR3: CASSVAVGEDSPLHF
DNA: TGTGCCAGCAGCGTTGCCGTGGGCGAGGATTCACCCCTCCACTTT

D: -
J: TRBJ2-5
V: TRBV7-9
size: -
CDR3: CASSTYTGGQETQYF
DNA: TGTGCCAGCAGCACTTACACGGGGGGCCAGGAGACCCAGTACTTC

D: TRBD1
J: TRBJ1-5
V: TRBV7-9
size: -
CDR3: CASGTGGSNQPQHF
DNA: TGTGCCAGCGGAACAGGGGGGAGCAATCAGCCCCAGCATTTT

D: -
J: TRBJ1-6
V: TRBV2
size: many
CDR3: CASTEVADNSPLHF
DNA: TGTGCCAGCACGGAGGTGGCTGATAATTCACCCCTCCACTTT

D: -
J: TRBJ2-2
V: TRBV9
size: many
CDR3: CASSVGERNTGELFF
DNA: TGTGCCAGCAGCGTAGGAGAGCGGAACACCGGGGAGCTGTTTTTT

D: TRBD1
J: TRBJ2-5
V: TRBV19
size: -
CDR3: CASSPDGERGPQYF
DNA: TGTGCCAGTAGTCCGGACGGGGAGAGGGGGCCCCAGTACTTC

D: TRBD2
J: TRBJ2-2
V: TRBV12-3/TRBV12-4
size: -
CDR3: CASSRLAGGHTGELFF
DNA: TGTGCCAGCAGCAGACTAGCGGGAGGCCACACCGGGGAGCTGTTTTTT

D: -
J: TRBJ2-5
V: TRBV3-1
size: few
CDR3: CASSPGLGEETQYF
DNA: TGTGCCAGCAGCCCCGGGTTGGGGGAAGAGACCCAGTACTTC

D: TRBD1
J: TRBJ1-6
V: TRBV10-1
size: -
CDR3: CASRGGLSPLHF
DNA: TGCGCCAGCAGAGGGGGCCTTTCACCCCTCCACTTT

D: -
J: TRBJ2-7
V: TRBV10-3
size: -
CDR3: CAIQGGMGEQYF
DNA: TGTGCCATCCAGGGGGGGATGGGCGAGCAGTACTTC

D: TRBD1
J: TRBJ2-5
V: TRBV20-1
size: -
CDR3: CSARSLGGQTQYF
DNA: TGCAGTGCTAGATCATTAGGGGGCCAGACCCAGTACTTC

D: -
J: TRBJ2-2
V: TRBV10-3
size: -
CDR3: CAISVSKVRETNTGELFF
DNA: TGTGCCATCAGTGTCTCGAAGGTCCGGGAAACGAACACCGGGGAGCTGTTTTTT

D: -
J: TRBJ2-2
V: TRBV24-1
size: -
CDR3: CATRGLALNTGELFF
DNA: TGTGCCACCAGGGGTCTAGCGCTTAACACCGGGGAGCTGTTTTTT

D: -
J: TRBJ2-7
V: TRBV6-1
size: -
CDR3: CASRRYSPYEQYF
DNA: TGTGCCAGCAGGCGCTACAGCCCCTACGAGCAGTACTTC

D: -
J: TRBJ1-1
V: TRBV29-1
size: -
CDR3: CSLSSRTNTEAFF
DNA: TGCAGCTTGAGTTCGAGGACAAACACTGAAGCTTTCTTT

D: -
J: TRBJ2-7
V: TRBV29-1
size: many
CDR3: CSVEAATYEQYF
DNA: TGCAGCGTTGAAGCAGCTACATACGAGCAGTACTTC

D: -
J: TRBJ2-5
V: TRBV24-1
size: many
CDR3: CATSEAQETQYF
DNA: TGTGCCACCAGTGAGGCCCAAGAGACCCAGTACTTC

D: -
J: TRBJ1-2
V: TRBV29-1
size: -
CDR3: CSRGGAGYGYTF
DNA: TGCAGCAGAGGAGGGGCGGGCTATGGCTACACCTTC

D: -
J: TRBJ1-5
V: TRBV20-1
size: many
CDR3: CSASLAYHQPQHF
DNA: TGCAGTGCTAGTCTCGCGTACCATCAGCCCCAGCATTTT

D: -
J: TRBJ2-7
V: TRBV5-1
size: -
CDR3: CASSLSQTYEQYF
DNA: TGCGCCAGCAGCTTGAGCCAGACATACGAGCAGTACTTC

D: -
J: TRBJ1-5
V: TRBV7-2
size: few
CDR3: CASSPFRTGAQPQHF
DNA: TGTGCCAGCAGCCCTTTCAGGACGGGGGCTCAGCCCCAGCATTTT

D: -
J: TRBJ1-1
V: TRBV2
size: -
CDR3: CAGGDIGQPAFF
DNA: TGTGCCGGAGGGGACATCGGACAGCCGGCTTTCTTT

D: -
J: TRBJ2-6
V: TRBV24-1
size: once
CDR3: CATSDSTGANVLTF
DNA: TGTGCCACCAGTGACTCGACAGGGGCCAACGTCCTGACTTTC

D: -
J: TRBJ1-6
V: TRBV6-5
size: -
CDR3: CVSREDGIGSPLHF
DNA: TGTGTCAGCAGAGAGGACGGAATAGGGTCACCCCTCCACTTT

D: -
J: TRBJ2-7
V: TRBV4-3
size: few
CDR3: CASSQDRWDSAYF
DNA: TGCGCCAGCAGCCAAGATCGGTGGGACTCGGCGTACTTC

D: -
J: TRBJ1-2
V: TRBV19
size: few
CDR3: CASSRGGADGYTF
DNA: TGTGCCAGTAGCCGCGGTGGGGCGGATGGCTACACCTTC

D: -
J: TRBJ1-1
V: TRBV5-6
size: -
CDR3: CASSPRSTWTEAFF
DNA: TGTGCCAGCAGTCCTAGGTCAACCTGGACTGAAGCTTTCTTT

D: -
J: TRBJ1-2
V: TRBV15
size: many
CDR3: CATSRGGLNHYGYTF
DNA: TGTGCCACCAGCAGAGGGGGTCTAAATCACTATGGCTACACCTTC

D: TRBD2
J: TRBJ2-7
V: TRBV5-1
size: once
CDR3: CASRLASSYERYF
DNA: TGCGCCAGCAGACTAGCGAGCTCCTACGAGCGGTACTTC

D: TRBD2
J: TRBJ2-5
V: TRBV4-1
size: many
CDR3: CASSLGGWQTQYF
DNA: TGCGCCAGCAGCCTCGGGGGGTGGCAGACCCAGTACTTC

D: -
J: TRBJ1-3
V: TRBV5-1
size: -
CDR3: CASSSRQGANTIYF
DNA: TGCGCCAGCAGCTCTAGGCAGGGAGCAAACACCATATATTTT

D: TRBD1
J: TRBJ2-7
V: TRBV7-2
size: once
CDR3: CASSPRTGVNYEQYF
DNA: TGTGCCAGCAGCCCCAGGACAGGGGTAAACTACGAGCAGTACTTC